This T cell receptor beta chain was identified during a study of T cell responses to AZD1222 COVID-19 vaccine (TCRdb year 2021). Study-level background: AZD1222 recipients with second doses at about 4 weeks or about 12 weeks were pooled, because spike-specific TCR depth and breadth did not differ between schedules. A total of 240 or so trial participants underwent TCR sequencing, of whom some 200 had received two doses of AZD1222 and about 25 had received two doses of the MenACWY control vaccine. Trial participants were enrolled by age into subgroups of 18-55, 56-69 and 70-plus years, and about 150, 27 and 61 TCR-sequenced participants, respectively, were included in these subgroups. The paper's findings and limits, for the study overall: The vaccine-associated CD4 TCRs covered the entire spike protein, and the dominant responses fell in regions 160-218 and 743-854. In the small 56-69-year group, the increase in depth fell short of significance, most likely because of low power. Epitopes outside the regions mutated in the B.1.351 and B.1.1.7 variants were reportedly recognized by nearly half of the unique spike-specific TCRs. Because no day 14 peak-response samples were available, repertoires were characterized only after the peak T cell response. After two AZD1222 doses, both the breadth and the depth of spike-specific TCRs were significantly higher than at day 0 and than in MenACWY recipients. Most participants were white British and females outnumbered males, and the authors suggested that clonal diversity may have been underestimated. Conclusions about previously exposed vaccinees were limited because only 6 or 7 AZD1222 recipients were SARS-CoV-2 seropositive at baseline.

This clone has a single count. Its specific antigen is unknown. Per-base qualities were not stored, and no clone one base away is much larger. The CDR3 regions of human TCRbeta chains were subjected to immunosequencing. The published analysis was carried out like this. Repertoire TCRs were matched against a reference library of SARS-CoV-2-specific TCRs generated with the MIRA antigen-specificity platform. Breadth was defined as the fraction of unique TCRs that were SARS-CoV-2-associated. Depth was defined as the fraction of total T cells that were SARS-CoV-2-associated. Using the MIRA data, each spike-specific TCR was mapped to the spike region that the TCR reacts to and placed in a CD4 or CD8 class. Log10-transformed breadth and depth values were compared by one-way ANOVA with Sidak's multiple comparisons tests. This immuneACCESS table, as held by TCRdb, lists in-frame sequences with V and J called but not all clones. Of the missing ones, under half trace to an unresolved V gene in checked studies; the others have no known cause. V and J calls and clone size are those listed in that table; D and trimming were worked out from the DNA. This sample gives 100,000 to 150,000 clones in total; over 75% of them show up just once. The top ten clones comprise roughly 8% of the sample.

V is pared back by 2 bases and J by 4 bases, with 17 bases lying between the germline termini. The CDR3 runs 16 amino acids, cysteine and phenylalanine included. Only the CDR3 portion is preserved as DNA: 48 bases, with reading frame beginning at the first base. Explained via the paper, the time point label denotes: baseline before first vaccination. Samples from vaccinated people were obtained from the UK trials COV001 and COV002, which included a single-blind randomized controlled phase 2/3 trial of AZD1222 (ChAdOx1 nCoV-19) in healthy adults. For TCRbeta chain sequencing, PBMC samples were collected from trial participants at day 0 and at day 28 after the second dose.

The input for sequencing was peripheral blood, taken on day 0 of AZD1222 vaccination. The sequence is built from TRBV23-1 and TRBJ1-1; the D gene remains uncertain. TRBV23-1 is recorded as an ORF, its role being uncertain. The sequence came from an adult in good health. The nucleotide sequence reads TGCGCCAGCAGTCAACGGTTTCGGACCCTCGGCACTGAAGCTTTCTTT. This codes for CASSQRFRTLGTEAFF.